The 16 T cell receptor beta chains below come from one sample, sequenced in a study of blood T cell repertoires in COVID-19. Measured with immunoSEQ multiplex PCR; TCRdb has only the in-frame clones, and not every one. The sample holds approximately 27,000 clones; 89% are singletons and the top ten take approximately 50%. The sample was peripheral blood. These receptors all stem from a human donor with acute or convalescent COVID-19. The donor label of this sample is uncertain.

The J gene is TRBJ2-6, the V gene TRBV19; D unclear. Germline CDR1 LNHDA, CDR2 SQIVND (reference sequence). This CDR3 has 16 residues. The V gene lost 2 bases and the J gene lost 1 base, with 9 bases spanning the gap. As DNA, the CDR3 is TGTGCCAGTAGTATATCGCGAGGATCTGGGGCCAACGTCCTGACTTTC. Translated, it gives CASSISRGSGANVLTF.

The chain couples TRBV29-1 to TRBJ2-1, with D hard to call. V was pared by 2 bases and J by 0 bases, with 8 bases between. This CDR3 comprises 14 residues. CDR1 and CDR2 (germline): SQVTM, ANQGSEA. The CDR3 region is CSVETVSSYNEQFF. DNA of the CDR3: TGCAGCGTTGAAACAGTTAGCTCCTACAATGAGCAGTTCTTC.

This chain uses TRBV15 with TRBJ1-4; TRBD1 agrees at 8 bases. This CDR3 is built from 16 residues. Germline V gene lookup returns CDR1 LNHNV and CDR2 YYDKDF (reference sequence). With 2 bases clipped from V and 2 bases from J, the junction kept 4 bases outside the gene matches. CDR3 protein: CATSRQGARTNEKLFF. CDR3 in DNA: TGTGCCACCAGCAGACAGGGGGCGCGCACTAATGAAAAACTGTTTTTT.

The chain employs TRBV27 and TRBJ1-6; D remains unclear. This CDR3 comprises 17 residues. Trimming removed 5 bases at V and 0 bases at J, with 14 bases between. Germline lookup yields CDR1 MNHEY and CDR2 SMNVEV (reference sequence). This chain's CDR3 is CASSPRVRSSYNSPLHF. The CDR3 region has the DNA TGTGCCAGCAGTCCACGAGTTAGAAGCTCCTATAATTCACCCCTCCACTTT.

J is TRBJ2-1 and V is TRBV6-5, with 9 bases lining up with TRBD2. Germline-derived CDR1 and CDR2 are MNHEY and SVGAGI. The junction had 6 bases not matched to a gene; V was cut back by 7 bases and J by 2 bases. This CDR3 has 15 amino acids. The CDR3, as DNA: TGTGCCAGCAAAGGGGCTAGCGGGGCCTACAATGAGCAGTTCTTC. This codes for CASKGASGAYNEQFF.

The J gene is TRBJ2-5, the V gene TRBV21-1; the table's D call, TRBD2, has no DNA check behind it. TRBV21-1 is annotated as a pseudogene. The CDR3 has 16 amino acids. CDR3 DNA sequence: TGTGCCAGCAGCAAAGTTCAAGCGGGAGAGGCAGAGACCCAGTACTTC. It specifies CASSKVQAGEAETQYF.

The chain joins TRBV2 to TRBJ1-1; no firm D call. The germline gives CDR1 SNHLY, CDR2 FYNNEI. V was pared by 0 bases and J by 0 bases, with 8 bases between. This CDR3 has 15 residues. CDR3 in DNA: TGTGCCAGCAGTGAAGCGGAGCGCATGAACACTGAAGCTTTCTTT. This gives the protein CASSEAERMNTEAFF. Based on the CDR3 plus reference TRBV2 and TRBJ1-1, the full variable domain is EPEVTQTPSHQVTQMGQEVILRCVPISNHLYFYWYRQILGQKVEFLVSFYNNEISEKSEIFDDQFSVERPDGSNFTLKIRSTKLEDSAMYFCASSEAERMNTEAFFGQGTRLTVV.

The V and J genes are TRBV5-1 and TRBJ2-5; 13 bases agree with TRBD2. The CDR3 is made up of 14 amino acids. Germline loops: CDR1 SGHRS, CDR2 YFSETQ. Trimming cost V 5 bases and J 5 bases; bases outside gene matches: 3. The CDR3: CASRTGLAGETQYF. CDR3 in DNA: TGCGCCAGCAGGACGGGACTAGCGGGGGAGACCCAGTACTTC.

The V and J genes are TRBV11-3 and TRBJ2-2; D might be TRBD1 (6 bases). This CDR3 is built from 16 residues. Germline V CDR1 and CDR2: SGHNT, YENEEA. Trimming took off 8 bases at V and 3 bases at J, with 19 bases between the two ends. CDR3 loop: CASRSGRGSDTGELFF. The CDR3 DNA sequence: TGTGCCAGCCGGTCGGGCAGGGGATCGGACACCGGGGAGCTGTTTTTT.

J is TRBJ2-7 and V is TRBV10-3; 8 nucleotides line up with TRBD1. The J segment lost 7 bases and the V segment lost 3 bases, leaving 5 bases of the junction unmatched. CDR1 and CDR2 (germline): ENHRY, SYGVKD. CDR3 length equals 13 residues. CDR3 sequence: CAISDPDRVEQYV. CDR3 coding DNA: TGTGCCATCAGTGACCCGGACAGGGTTGAGCAGTACGTC.

J is TRBJ2-7 and V is TRBV7-8; the D gene is possibly TRBD1 (6 bases). V dropped 3 bases and J dropped 3 bases, with 15 bases sitting between them. Germline loops: CDR1 SGHVS, CDR2 FQNEAQ. There are 15 residues in the CDR3. The DNA for the CDR3 is TGTGCCAGCAGCTTGAGGCCAGGACAGTTCTACGAGCAGTACTTC. Protein sequence: CASSLRPGQFYEQYF.

The CDR3 loop reads CASSLGTGYQKPAETQYF. CDR3 DNA: TGTGCCAGCAGCTTAGGGACAGGTTACCAAAAACCCGCGGAGACCCAGTACTTC. The rearrangement uses TRBV7-6 and TRBJ2-5; TRBD1 matches at 7 bases. V lost 1 base, J lost 5 bases, and 16 bases stayed unmatched. This CDR3 is built from 18 residues. The V gene's germline CDR1 is SGHVS and CDR2 FNYEAQ.

The chain has TRBV14 and TRBJ2-6; D not certain. Germline V gene lookup returns CDR1 SGHDN and CDR2 FVKESK. Trimming took off 4 bases at V and 2 bases at J, with 9 bases between the two ends. CDR3 length equals 15 residues. CDR3 residues: CASSPVGPGANVLTF. CDR3 DNA: TGTGCCAGCAGCCCCGTGGGCCCTGGGGCCAACGTCCTGACTTTC.

This clone was seen just once. The genes are TRBV9 and TRBJ2-7; weak D call: TRBD1 (5 bases). Germline CDR1 is SGDLS and CDR2 is YYNGEE. This CDR3 comprises 14 residues. Trimming removed 4 bases from V and 1 base from J, with 12 bases in between. The CDR3 DNA reads as TGTGCCAGCAGCCAAGAAAGGGGTTCCTACGAGCAGTACTTC. Translated: CASSQERGSYEQYF. The full variable domain, in which reference TRBV9 and TRBJ2-7 provide the parts outside the CDR3, is DSGVTQTPKHLITATGQRVTLRCSPRSGDLSVYWYQQSLDQGLQFLIQYYNGEERAKGNILERFSAQQFPDLHSELNLSSLELGDSALYFCASSQERGSYEQYFGPGTRLTVT.

The rearrangement uses TRBV3-1 (or the pseudogene TRBV3-2) and TRBJ1-2, with D tentatively TRBD1 (5 bases). Germline loops: CDR1 LGHDT, CDR2 YNNKEL (reference sequence). The CDR3 runs to 17 residues. With 4 bases removed from V and 2 bases from J, the gap between germline ends came to 20 bases. For the CDR3, the DNA is TGTGCCAGCAGCCCCGGGGGGGGAGCTAACTTAAACTATGGCTACACCTTC. Its translation: CASSPGGGANLNYGYTF.

J is TRBJ1-4 and V is TRBV9; 7 nucleotides align to TRBD1. The CDR3 covers 13 residues. V lost 4 bases to trimming and J lost 7 bases; unmatched junction nucleotides: 4. Germline CDR1 SGDLS, CDR2 YYNGEE. CDR3 sequence: CASSLRQGEKLFF. The CDR3 nucleotides are TGTGCCAGCAGCCTAAGACAGGGTGAAAAACTGTTTTTT.